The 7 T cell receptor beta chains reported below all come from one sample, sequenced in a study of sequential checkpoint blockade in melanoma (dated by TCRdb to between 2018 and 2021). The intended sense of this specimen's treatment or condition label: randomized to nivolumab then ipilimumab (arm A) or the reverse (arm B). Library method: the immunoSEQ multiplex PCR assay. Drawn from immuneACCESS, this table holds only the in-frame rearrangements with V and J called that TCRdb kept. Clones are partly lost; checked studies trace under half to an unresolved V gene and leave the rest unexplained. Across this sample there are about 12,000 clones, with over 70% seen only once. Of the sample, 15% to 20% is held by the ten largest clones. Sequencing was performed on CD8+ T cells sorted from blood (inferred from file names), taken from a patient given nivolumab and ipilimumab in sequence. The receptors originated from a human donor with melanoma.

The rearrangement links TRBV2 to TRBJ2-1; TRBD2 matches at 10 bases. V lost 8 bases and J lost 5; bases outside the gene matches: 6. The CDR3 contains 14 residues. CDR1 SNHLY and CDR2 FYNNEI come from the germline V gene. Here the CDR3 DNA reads TGTGCCAGCGGAGGAGCGGGGGGGAACAATGAGCAGTTCTTC. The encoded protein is CASGGAGGNNEQFF. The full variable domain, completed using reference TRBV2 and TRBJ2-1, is EPEVTQTPSHQVTQMGQEVILRCVPISNHLYFYWYRQILGQKVEFLVSFYNNEISEKSEIFDDQFSVERPDGSNFTLKIRSTKLEDSAMYFCASGGAGGNNEQFFGPGTRLTVL.

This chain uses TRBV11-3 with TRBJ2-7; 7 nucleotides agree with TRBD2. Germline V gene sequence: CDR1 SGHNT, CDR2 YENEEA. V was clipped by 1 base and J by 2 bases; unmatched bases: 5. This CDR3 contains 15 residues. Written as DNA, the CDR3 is TGTGCCAGCAGCTTAGGTGGGAGGGCCACCTACGAGCAGTACTTC. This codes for CASSLGGRATYEQYF.

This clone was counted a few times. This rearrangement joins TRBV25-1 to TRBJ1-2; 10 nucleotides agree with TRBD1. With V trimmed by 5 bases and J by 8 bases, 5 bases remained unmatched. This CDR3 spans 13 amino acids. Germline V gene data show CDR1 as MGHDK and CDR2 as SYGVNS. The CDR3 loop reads CASSLDRGLGYTF. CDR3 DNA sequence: TGTGCCAGCAGTCTCGACAGGGGGCTAGGCTACACCTTC.

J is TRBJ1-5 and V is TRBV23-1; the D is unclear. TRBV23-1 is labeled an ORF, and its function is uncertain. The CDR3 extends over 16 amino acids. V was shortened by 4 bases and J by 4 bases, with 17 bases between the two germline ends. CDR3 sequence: CASSREPGPGNQPQHF. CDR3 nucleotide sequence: TGCGCCAGCAGTCGAGAGCCAGGCCCGGGGAATCAGCCCCAGCATTTT.

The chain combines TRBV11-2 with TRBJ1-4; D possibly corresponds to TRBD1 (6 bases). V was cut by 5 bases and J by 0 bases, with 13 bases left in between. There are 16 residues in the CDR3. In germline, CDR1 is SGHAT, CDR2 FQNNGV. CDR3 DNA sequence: TGTGCCAGCAGCCTCGGACAGATAACAACTAATGAAAAACTGTTTTTT. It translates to CASSLGQITTNEKLFF.

CDR3 bases: TGTGCCAGCAGCCACGCGACAGGGTTCGGCTACACCTTC. This gives the protein CASSHATGFGYTF. The V gene is TRBV14, the J gene TRBJ1-2; TRBD1 matches at 7 bases. This CDR3 contains 13 residues. Germline V lookup: CDR1 SGHDN, CDR2 FVKESK. Unmatched junction bases numbered 6, after V lost 3 bases and J lost 8 bases.

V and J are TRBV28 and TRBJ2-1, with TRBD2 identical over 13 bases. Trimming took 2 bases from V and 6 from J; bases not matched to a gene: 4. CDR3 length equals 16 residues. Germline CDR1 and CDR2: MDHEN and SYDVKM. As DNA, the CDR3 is TGTGCCAGCAGTTTAGTGACTAGCGGGAGGTTCAATGAGCAGTTCTTC. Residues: CASSLVTSGRFNEQFF.